Below, one T cell receptor beta chain is given with its context. Its antigen remains unknown. This sample was taken from a study of cytomegalovirus exposure and HLA in healthy donors. The PCR had 60 Vbeta and 13 Jbeta primers. Method: immunoSEQ multiplex PCR; TCRdb's copy keeps in-frame clones and lacks some. The sample carries fewer than 75,000 clones, roughly 83% recorded once. The length of the CDR3 is 15 residues. V dropped 1 base and J dropped 3 bases, with 13 bases sitting between them. Germline CDR1 reads SGHKS; CDR2 reads YYEKEE (reference sequence). Overall study findings and caveats: In a later analysis, TCR association rates varied by HLA locus: DRB1 most, HLA-C fewest.

V usage is TRBV5-5 and J usage is TRBJ2-5, with D perhaps matching TRBD2 (5 bases). The sequenced sample consisted of PBMCs. The sequence came from a man aged 25 to 45 in good health and CMV-seronegative. The CDR3 region is CASSLYGETEETQYF. The CDR3 DNA reads as TGTGCCAGCAGCTTGTACGGGGAAACCGAAGAGACCCAGTACTTC.